The present T cell receptor beta chain was sequenced within a study of blood T cell repertoires in COVID-19. TCRdb's copy holds only in-frame clones and misses some; the assay was immunoSEQ multiplex PCR. The data contain about 150,000 clones, approximately 85% of them singletons. Trimming removed 3 bases from V and 9 bases from J, with 17 bases in between. This CDR3 spans 13 amino acids. Germline V CDR1 and CDR2: GTSNPN, SVGIG (reference sequence). The sequenced material came from peripheral blood. This clonotype was sampled from a man between 60 and 70 years old with COVID-19, enrolled during active disease. The chain carries TRBV30 and TRBJ1-2; no clear D. The chain's CDR3 is CAWSPNGEHRYTF. The CDR3 nucleotides are TGTGCCTGGAGCCCCAATGGGGAGCATCGCTACACCTTC.